The clone carrying this T cell receptor beta chain occurred many times. The antigen remains unidentified. This sample is drawn from a study of T cells in Graves' hyperthyroidism and ophthalmopathy. V lost 0 bases to trimming and J lost 3 bases; unmatched junction nucleotides: 11. From germline, CDR1 is DFQATT and CDR2 SNEGSKA (reference sequence). This CDR3 is built from 16 residues. The diagnoses drew upon clinical symptoms, serum thyroxine and TRAb, thyroid ultrasound and orbital computed tomography. More than 8.5 ml of fresh peripheral blood supplied the PBMCs. Amplified TCR beta CDR3 regions came from RNA transcripts. The HTBI primer set served for first-round RT-PCR of the TCR CDR3. In TCRdb, the multiplex PCR reads were re-called with MiXCR into one record per CDR3 protein. The sample includes hundreds of thousands of distinct CDR3 sequences, roughly 14% of them seen just once. General observations from the study: Researchers found most expanded thyroid clonotypes above 0.001 in blood as well.

The TCR originated in a woman aged 40 to 49 with Graves' ophthalmopathy. Specimen: blood. The chain couples TRBV20-1 to TRBJ2-7; 7 bases fit TRBD1. The CDR3 sequence: CSARERALTGIYEQYF. As DNA, the CDR3 is TGCAGTGCTAGAGAGAGAGCCTTGACAGGGATCTACGAGCAGTACTTC.